Given below is one TCR beta chain in context. The source of the sample is a study of radiotherapy plus CTLA-4 blockade in lung cancer. Study context: Of the patients, 15% to 20% showed objective responses and roughly 31% attained disease control.

Using immunoSEQ multiplex PCR, the repertoire was profiled, and TCRdb retains in-frame clones only, with some absent. The profile shows 85,000 to 120,000 clones, around 85% of them singletons. This receptor was identified in a human donor with non-small cell lung cancer that progressed on radiotherapy plus ipilimumab. Some clones in this sample may be carry-over from other donors' samples. The specimen was peripheral blood, collected from a patient treated with radiotherapy plus ipilimumab.

CDR3 bases: TGCAGCGCGTCGACAGGCCAATACGCCTACAATGAGCAGTTCTTC. This sequence encodes CSASTGQYAYNEQFF. This sequence joins TRBV29-1 and TRBJ2-1, with a weak D call TRBD1 (6 bases). The V end lost 7 bases, the J end lost 2 bases, and 18 bases lay between the germline ends. This CDR3 is built from 15 residues. Germline assignment: CDR1 SQVTM and CDR2 ANQGSEA.